The clone carrying this TCR beta chain was detected once. One end of the junction varies from germline; a read error may be responsible. This record belongs to a study of breast tumors, draining lymph nodes, adjacent tissues. The lymph nodes were axillary draining lymph nodes from breast cancer patients. CDR1 and CDR2 from the germline V gene are SQVTM and ANQGSEA. The CDR3 is 14 amino acids. MiXCR, run by TCRdb on the multiplex PCR reads, gives a single entry per CDR3 protein. The top ten clones hold just over 2.5% of a sample with about 150,000 distinct CDR3 sequences, about 22% of them seen once. The chain uses TRBV29-1 and TRBJ2-5; possible D gene TRBD2, 7 bases. Sequenced material: axillary lymph node tissue. This receptor was identified in a female donor with breast cancer. Some clones in this sample may be carry-over from other donors' samples. CDR3 residues: CSAERGEGWQTQYF. The CDR3 coding sequence is TGCAGCGCTGAAAGGGGGGAGGGCTGGCAGACCCAGTACTTC.